This T cell receptor beta chain appears in the sequencing data of a study of blood T cell repertoires in COVID-19. In the study overall: From the United States, Italy and Spain came samples of acute and convalescent COVID-19. T cells, B-cell-depleted T cells, or PBMCs supplied cDNA or gDNA.

Trimming left V 6 bases short and J 3 bases short, with 11 bases between. CDR1 is SQVTM, CDR2 ANQGSEA, per germline. The CDR3 is 12 residues long. In the original workflow: The authors estimated nucleated cell counts from reference gene primer amplification. This table comes from immunoSEQ multiplex PCR, and its TCRdb copy is limited to in-frame clones, with some not included. V and J calls plus clone size are reproduced from that table; the DNA served to infer D and trimming. The sample contains some 250,000 clones, about four fifths of which appear only once. The chain is built from TRBV29-1 and TRBJ1-1, with a tentative D call TRBD1 (6 bases). Sequenced: peripheral blood. The sequence was collected from a woman aged 80 or over with acute or convalescent COVID-19. The CDR3, as DNA: TGCAGCGTATCCCCAGGGGACACTGAAGCTTTCTTT. Translating gives CSVSPGDTEAFF.